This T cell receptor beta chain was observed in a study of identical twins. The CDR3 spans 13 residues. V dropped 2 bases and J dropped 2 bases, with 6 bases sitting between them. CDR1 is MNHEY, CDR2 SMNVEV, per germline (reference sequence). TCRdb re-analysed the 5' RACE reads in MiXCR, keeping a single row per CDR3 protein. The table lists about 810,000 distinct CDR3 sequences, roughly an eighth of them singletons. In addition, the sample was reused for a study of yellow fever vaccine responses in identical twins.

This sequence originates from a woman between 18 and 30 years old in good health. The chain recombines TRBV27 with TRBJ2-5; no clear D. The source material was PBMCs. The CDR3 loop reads CASSLLRQETQYF. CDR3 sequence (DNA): TGTGCCAGCAGTTTACTCCGACAAGAGACCCAGTACTTC.